This T cell receptor beta chain was identified in a study of blood T cell repertoires in COVID-19. Repertoires were generated with immunoSEQ multiplex PCR, while TCRdb's copy carries only in-frame clones and drops some. The sample yields 85,000 to 100,000 clones, approximately 80% seen once. The junction had 8 bases not matched to a gene; V was cut back by 4 bases and J by 4 bases. Germline-derived CDR1 and CDR2 are ENHRY and SYGVKD. The CDR3 consists of 16 residues. The specimen was peripheral blood. The origin of this receptor is an elderly man with COVID-19, enrolled during active disease. The genes are TRBV10-3 and TRBJ2-2, with 8 bases lining up with TRBD1. The DNA of the CDR3 is TGTGCCATCAGTGGGGCCAGGGGGCAGATCACCGGGGAGCTGTTTTTT. Its protein is CAISGARGQITGELFF.